This T cell receptor (beta chain) was captured by sequencing in a study of beta chain features in type 1 diabetes. Study-wide background: Across the samples, about 110,000,000 sorted cells were examined in total.

CD45RO/CCR7/CD25/CD127/CD95/CD27 separated CD4+ naive, central memory, regulatory and stem cell-like memory cells by sorting. As every portion of the isolated RNA was reverse transcribed, the sequencing read expressed TCRB transcripts. Naive, central memory and regulatory T cell samples averaged approximately 3.9 million immunoSEQ reads each. Measured with immunoSEQ multiplex PCR; TCRdb has only the in-frame clones, and not every one. The table shows fewer than 350,000 clones, with 15% occurring only once. This CDR3 is built from 14 residues. With 4 bases clipped from V and 8 bases from J, the junction kept 8 bases outside the gene matches. CDR1 and CDR2 from the germline V gene are SGHNT and YYREEE (reference sequence). In this sample, this clone turned up once. Its antigen is still unknown. Whole-study results and caveats: Fewer insertions but more deletions were seen at VDJ junctions in type 1 diabetes patients. People with Type 1 diabetes carried modestly yet significantly shorter TCRB CDR3s in all four CD4+ subsets.

This sequence was found in a man aged 18-30 years with type 1 diabetes. Sequenced material: naive CD4+ T cells from blood. This sequence joins TRBV5-4 and TRBJ1-2; TRBD1 agrees at 10 bases. As DNA, the CDR3 is TGTGCCAGCAGCCGGGACAGGGGAGTAAACGGCTACACCTTC. Translation: CASSRDRGVNGYTF. Variable domain in full (rest from reference TRBV5-4 and TRBJ1-2): ETGVTQSPTHLIKTRGQQVTLRCSSQSGHNTVSWYQQALGQGPQFIFQYYREEENGRGNFPPRFSGLQFPNYSSELNVNALELDDSALYLCASSRDRGVNGYTFGSGTRLTVV.